The 7 T cell receptor beta chains below come from one sample, sequenced in a study of T cells in Graves' hyperthyroidism and ophthalmopathy. Amplification of TCR beta CDR3 regions was performed using RNA transcripts as template. An initial round of RT-PCR targeting the TCR CDR3 relied on the HTBI primer set. Using its own MiXCR run on the multiplex PCR reads, TCRdb lists one record per CDR3 protein. In the table there are approximately 720,000 distinct CDR3 sequences, 18% of which are singletons. Sequencing was performed on blood. The receptors stem from a woman between 50 and 59 years old with Graves' hyperthyroidism that later progressed to Graves' ophthalmopathy.

V and J are TRBV5-6 and TRBJ1-2; D call uncertain. V was trimmed by 4 bases and J by 0 bases, leaving 10 bases between them. CDR3 length: 14 amino acids. CDR1 SGHDT and CDR2 YYEEEE come from the germline V gene. CDR3 sequence: CASSKYTANYGYTF. The DNA of the CDR3 is TGTGCCAGCAGCAAGTACACAGCTAACTATGGCTACACCTTC.

V gene TRBV7-6 combines with J gene TRBJ2-7, with no clear D. Looked up from germline, CDR1 is SGHVS and CDR2 is FNYEAQ. The CDR3 has 12 amino acids. V lost 0 bases, J lost 7 bases, and 7 bases lay in between. This CDR3 is CASSLALGEQYF. CDR3 bases: TGTGCCAGCAGCTTAGCGCTTGGGGAGCAGTACTTC.

The rearrangement links TRBV6-1 to TRBJ1-5; 7 bases line up with TRBD1. J was trimmed by 1 base and V by 7 bases; bases with no gene match: 7. Germline lookup yields CDR1 MNHNS and CDR2 SASEGT. The CDR3 loop spans 15 amino acids. The CDR3 sequence is CASKPGQTSNQPQHF. The CDR3 nucleotides read TGTGCCAGCAAGCCGGGACAGACAAGCAATCAGCCCCAGCATTTT.

V usage is TRBV20-1 and J usage is TRBJ1-5; D perhaps matches TRBD1 (5 bases). The V gene's germline CDR1 is DFQATT and CDR2 SNEGSKA (reference sequence). Trimming took off 1 base at V and 2 bases at J, with 12 bases between the two ends. The CDR3 contains 15 residues. In DNA form, the CDR3 reads TGCAGTGCTAGAGTTTGGGGCAGGGGCAATCAGCCCCAGCATTTT. Protein sequence: CSARVWGRGNQPQHF.

At least ten counts were recorded for this clonotype. V is TRBV3-1 and J is TRBJ2-7; D is ambiguous. In germline, CDR1 is LGHDT, CDR2 YNNKEL (reference sequence). CDR3 size: 12 residues. The V and J ends lost 0 bases and 2 bases respectively, with 2 bases between them. The chain's CDR3 is CASSQETYEQYF. The CDR3 nucleotides read TGTGCCAGCAGCCAAGAGACCTACGAGCAGTACTTC.

This rearrangement joins TRBV24-1 to TRBJ1-5, with 7 bases that match TRBD1. The V segment lost 4 bases and the J segment 4 bases; nucleotides outside the gene matches: 15. Germline V CDR1 and CDR2: KGHDR, SFDVKD. The CDR3 runs 18 residues. CDR3 loop: CATSERDRIVCGNQPQHF. CDR3 DNA: TGTGCCACCAGTGAACGGGACAGAATAGTCTGTGGAAATCAGCCCCAGCATTTT.

In regard to this clonotype: A much larger clone lies a single base off, so this may be a read error. The CDR3 does not close with the conserved phenylalanine or tryptophan, likely indicating a read error. CDR3 DNA: TGTGCCAGCAGTTCCAGACTAGCTCGAGAGACCCAGTACCTC. Translation gives CASSSRLARETQYL. This sequence joins TRBV12-3 or TRBV12-4 and TRBJ2-5; 7 bases are shared with TRBD2. The CDR3 is 14 residues long. V lost 4 bases and J lost 4; bases outside the gene matches: 6.